Here is one TCR beta chain with its context. Its antigen is not yet known. Qualities for individual bases were not recorded, and no much larger clone is one base off. TCR CDR3 regions were amplified from genomic DNA by multiplex PCR using the deep immunoSEQ assay. Extracted genomic DNA from each cell subset was spread evenly across all wells of several immunoSEQ 96-well plates, with each plate serving as a replicate. For sorted subsets, each replicate PCR was loaded with approximately 200 ng genomic DNA, equivalent to 25,000 to 30,000 T cell genomes. Purified libraries were measured with a Qubit 3.0 fluorometer, size-checked on a Bioanalyzer 2100, and measured again with the KAPA Library Quantification kit. Each immunoSEQ 96-well plate was sequenced on its own single-read 150-cycle Illumina NextSeq 550 flow cell. The authors' analysis ran thus. Because only junctional sequences without quality scores were contained in the immunoSEQ output, filtering matching that applied to full-length reads could not be performed. To assign V/J genes and CDR3, sequences were annotated using PyIR, a Python wrapper for IgBLAST v1.9, with IMGT germline references. Reads were filtered out if the reads had weak V/J assignments (E-value above 1e-6), no CDR3, stop codons, out-of-frame junctions, or ambiguous translated residues. V3J clonotypes were defined by identical inferred V gene, J gene, and CDR3 amino acid sequence. The percentage overlap between two repertoires was calculated by dividing the number of shared unique clonotypes by the size of the smaller repertoire. Three approaches were used to assess repertoire richness: RTK rarefaction, the Chao1 estimator, and Recon v2.1 estimates of unobserved clonotypes. Generation probabilities were computed with OLGA for all TCRbeta clonotypes obtained by the gDNA method from a few donors. TCRdb provides this immuneACCESS table in a form limited to in-frame rearrangements. Some clones are lacking; in checked studies, under half of them reflect an unresolved V gene, and why the rest are absent is not known. The V and J calls and clone size come from that table; D and trimming were worked out from the DNA. The sample yields around 1.5 million clones; approximately 98% were counted once. Jointly, the top ten make up about 0.45% of the sample.

This record belongs to a study of shared clonotypes between healthy human individuals (dated by TCRdb to 2020 to 2021). Regarding the complete study: A few men and a couple of women, aged 18 to 49 years, made up the cohort. For each donor, CD4 naive and CD4 memory were each run on three plates, CD8 naive on two plates, and CD8 memory on one plate. To estimate repertoire size and how much clonotype sharing occurs between individuals, the study deeply sequenced the blood TCR repertoires of several healthy adults. Different laboratories and diverse techniques were used to prepare libraries and sequence TCR repertoires, to increase sequencing depth and limit assay-specific biases. Leukapheresis yielded between about 0.8 and 8.9 billion PBMCs per donor.

At the junction V is shortened by 7 bases and J by 8 bases; bases outside the gene matches: 10. Reading from cysteine to phenylalanine, the CDR3 counts 14 amino acids. Of the read, only the CDR3 DNA is kept; its 42 bases are in frame from base 1. CDR1 and CDR2, looked up from the germline V gene, are MDHEN and SYDVKM. The paper as a whole reports these results and caveats: Larger estimated clonotype richness was generally found for naive subsets than for memory subsets. Even with the large sequencing depth, rarefaction of the sorted-subset datasets indicated that sequencing was incomplete. Based on pairwise subsampling, the degree of clonotype sharing among donors was expected to be affected by sequencing depth. Only blood was sampled, and tissue TCR repertoires likely differ from those in blood. Compared with non-shared clonotypes, clonotypes shared by all four sorted-subset donors had higher generation probabilities. Sharing across several donors was observed for around 5% of naive CD4, over 3% of naive CD8, about 2.3% of memory CD4, and less than 0.45% of memory CD8 clonotypes. Because the study included only a small number of donors, the genetic and exposure-history diversity represented was limited.

Healthy HIV-negative adults with no recently reported acute infections or vaccinations were included as donors. Only Caucasian adults living in Nashville, Tennessee, USA were represented among the donors. CD4+ T cells were enriched by magnetic negative selection; naive cells were then positively selected on CD45RA, and the negative fraction formed the memory subset. Blood was collected by leukapheresis, and PBMCs were isolated by Ficoll-Histopaque density gradient centrifugation and then cryopreserved in liquid nitrogen vapor phase. Analytical flow cytometry was used to check the purity and quantity of every magnetically sorted T cell population. Each sorted fraction had its genomic DNA isolated and then quantified by UV absorbance on a Nanodrop 2000c.

The source material was naive CD4+ T cells sorted from blood. According to the study, the label for this sample's cell subset or site signals: CD45RA+ positively selected. The sequence links TRBV28 to TRBJ1-4, with TRBD1 matching 7 junction bases. The clonotype originates from a man in his thirties or forties in good health. This receptor has the CDR3 CASTTDRDVEKLFF. The sequenced DNA is TGTGCCAGCACCACAGACAGGGATGTGGAAAAACTGTTTTTT. Outside the CDR3, residues come from the reference TRBV28 and TRBJ1-4 proteins, so the full variable domain is: DVKVTQSSRYLVKRTGEKVFLECVQDMDHENMFWYRQDPGLGLRLIYFSYDVKMKEKGDIPEGYSVSREKKERFSLILESASTNQTSMYLCASTTDRDVEKLFFGSGTQLSVL.